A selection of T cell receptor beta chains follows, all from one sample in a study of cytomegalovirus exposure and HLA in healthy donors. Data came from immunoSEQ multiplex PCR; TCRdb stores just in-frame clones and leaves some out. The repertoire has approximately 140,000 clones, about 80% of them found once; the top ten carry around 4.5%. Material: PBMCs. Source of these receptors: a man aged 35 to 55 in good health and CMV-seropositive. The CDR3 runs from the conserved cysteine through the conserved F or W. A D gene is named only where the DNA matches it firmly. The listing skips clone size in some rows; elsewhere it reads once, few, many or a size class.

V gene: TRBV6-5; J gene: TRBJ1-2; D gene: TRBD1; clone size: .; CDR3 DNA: TGTGCCAGCAGTGTACAGGGGTCTTATGGCTACACCTTC; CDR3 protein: CASSVQGSYGYTF
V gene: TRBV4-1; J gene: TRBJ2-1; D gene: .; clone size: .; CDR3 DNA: TGCGCCAGCAGCCCCGGCGTTCAGGGGAATGAGCAGTTCTTC; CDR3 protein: CASSPGVQGNEQFF
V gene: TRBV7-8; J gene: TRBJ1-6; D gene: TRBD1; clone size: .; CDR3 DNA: TGTGCCAGCAGCTTAAACGTTCGGACAGGGGATAATTCACCCCTCCACTTT; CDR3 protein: CASSLNVRTGDNSPLHF
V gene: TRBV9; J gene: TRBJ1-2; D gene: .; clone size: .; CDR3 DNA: TGTGCCAGCAGCGCGAAGCAAACTGATGGCTACACCTTC; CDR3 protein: CASSAKQTDGYTF
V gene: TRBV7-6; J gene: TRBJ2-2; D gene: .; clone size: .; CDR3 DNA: TGTGCCAGCAGCACCCGGACAGCGATAAACACCGGGGAGCTGCTTTTT; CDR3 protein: CASSTRTAINTGELLF
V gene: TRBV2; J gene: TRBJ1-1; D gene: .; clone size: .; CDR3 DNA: TGTGCCAGCGGAGGGCTGCCCACTGAAGCTTTCTTT; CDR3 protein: CASGGLPTEAFF
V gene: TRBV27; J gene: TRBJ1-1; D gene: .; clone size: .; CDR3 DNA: TGTGCCAGCAGTTGGAGCAGCTACACTGAAGCTTTCTTT; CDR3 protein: CASSWSSYTEAFF
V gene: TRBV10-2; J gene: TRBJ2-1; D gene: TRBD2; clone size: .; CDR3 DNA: TGCGCCAGCAGTCTGACTAGCGGGAGGGGCGATGAGCAGTTCTTC; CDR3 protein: CASSLTSGRGDEQFF
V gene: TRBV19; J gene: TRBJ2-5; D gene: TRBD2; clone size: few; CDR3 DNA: TGTGCCAGTAGCTATTTGGGGGGGGAGACCCAGTACTTC; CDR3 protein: CASSYLGGETQYF
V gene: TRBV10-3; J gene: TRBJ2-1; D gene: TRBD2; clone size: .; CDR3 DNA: TGTGCCACCGGGGGGCAGGGGAGAGGACTAGCGGGTAACAATGAGCAGTTCTTC; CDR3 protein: CATGGQGRGLAGNNEQFF
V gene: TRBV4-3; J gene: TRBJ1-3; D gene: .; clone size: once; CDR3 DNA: TGCGCCAGCAGCCAAGAAATCACAGCTGGAAACACCATATATTTT; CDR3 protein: CASSQEITAGNTIYF
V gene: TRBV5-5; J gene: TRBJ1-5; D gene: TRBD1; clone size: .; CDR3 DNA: TGTGCCAGCGGGCCGGAGGGGGCGATCAACCAGCCCCAGCATTTT; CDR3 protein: CASGPEGAINQPQHF
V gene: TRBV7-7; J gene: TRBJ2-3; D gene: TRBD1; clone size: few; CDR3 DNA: TGTGCCAGCAGCTTGACAGGGGGAGGCACAGATACGCAGTATTTT; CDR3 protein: CASSLTGGGTDTQYF
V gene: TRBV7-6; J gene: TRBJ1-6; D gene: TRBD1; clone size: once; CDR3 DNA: TGTGCCAGCAGCTCAGGGACAGTAAATAATTCACCCCTCCACTTT; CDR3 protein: CASSSGTVNNSPLHF
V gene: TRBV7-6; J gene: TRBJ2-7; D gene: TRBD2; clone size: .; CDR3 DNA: TGTGCCAGCAGCCCGAAGAGATGGACTAGCGGGGGGACCTACGAGCAGTACTTC; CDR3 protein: CASSPKRWTSGGTYEQYF